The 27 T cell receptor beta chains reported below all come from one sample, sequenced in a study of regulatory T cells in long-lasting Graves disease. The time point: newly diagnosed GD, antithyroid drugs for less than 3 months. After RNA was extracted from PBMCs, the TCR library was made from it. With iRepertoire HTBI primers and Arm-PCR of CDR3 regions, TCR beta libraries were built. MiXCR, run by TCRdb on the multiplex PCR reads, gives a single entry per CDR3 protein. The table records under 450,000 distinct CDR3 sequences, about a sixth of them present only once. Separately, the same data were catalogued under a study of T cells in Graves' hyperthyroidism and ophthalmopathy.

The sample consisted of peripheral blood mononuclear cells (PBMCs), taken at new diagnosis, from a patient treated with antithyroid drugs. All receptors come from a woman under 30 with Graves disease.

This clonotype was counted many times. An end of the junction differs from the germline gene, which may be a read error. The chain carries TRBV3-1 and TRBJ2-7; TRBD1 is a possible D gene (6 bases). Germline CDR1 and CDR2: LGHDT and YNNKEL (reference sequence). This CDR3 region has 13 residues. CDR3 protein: CASSPDRSGEQYF. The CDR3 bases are TGCGCCAGCAGCCCGGACAGATCAGGGGAGCAGTACTTC.

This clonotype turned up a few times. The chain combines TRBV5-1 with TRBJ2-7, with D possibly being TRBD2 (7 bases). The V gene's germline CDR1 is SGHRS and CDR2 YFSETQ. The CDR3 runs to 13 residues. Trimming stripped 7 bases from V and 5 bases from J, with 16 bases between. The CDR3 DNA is TGCGCCAGCGAGGAGGGGGGGGCGGACGAGCAGTACTTC. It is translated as CASEEGGADEQYF. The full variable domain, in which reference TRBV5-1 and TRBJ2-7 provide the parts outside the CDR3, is KAGVTQTPRYLIKTRGQQVTLSCSPISGHRSVSWYQQTPGQGLQFLFEYFSETQRNKGNFPGRFSGRQFSNSRSEMNVSTLELGDSALYLCASEEGGADEQYFGPGTRLTVT.

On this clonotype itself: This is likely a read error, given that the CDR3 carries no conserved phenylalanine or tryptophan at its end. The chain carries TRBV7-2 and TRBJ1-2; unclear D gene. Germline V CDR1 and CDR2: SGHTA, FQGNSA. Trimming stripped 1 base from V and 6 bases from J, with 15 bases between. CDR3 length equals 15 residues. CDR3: CASSLDSLPLDGYTL. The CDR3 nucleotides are TGTGCCAGCAGCTTAGATTCCCTCCCCCTAGATGGCTACACCCTC.

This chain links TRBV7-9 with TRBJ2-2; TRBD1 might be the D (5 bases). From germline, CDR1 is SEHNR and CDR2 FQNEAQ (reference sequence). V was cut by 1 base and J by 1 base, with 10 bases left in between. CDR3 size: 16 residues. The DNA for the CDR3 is TGTGCCAGCAGCTTAGAGGGCAGGGAGAACACCGGGGAGCTGTTTTTT. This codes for CASSLEGRENTGELFF.

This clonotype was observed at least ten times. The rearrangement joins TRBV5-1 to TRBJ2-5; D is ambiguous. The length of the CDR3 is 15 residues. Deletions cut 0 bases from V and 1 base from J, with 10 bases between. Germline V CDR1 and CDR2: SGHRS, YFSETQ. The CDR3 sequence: CASSLGGLGQETQYF. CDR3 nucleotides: TGCGCCAGCAGCTTGGGGGGTTTGGGCCAAGAGACCCAGTACTTC.

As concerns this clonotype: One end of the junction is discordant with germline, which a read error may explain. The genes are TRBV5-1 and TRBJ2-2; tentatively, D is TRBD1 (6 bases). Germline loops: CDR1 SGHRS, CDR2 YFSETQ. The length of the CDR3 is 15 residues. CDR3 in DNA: TGTGCCAGCAGTAAAACAGGGTCGAACACCGGGGAGCTGTTTTTT. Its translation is CASSKTGSNTGELFF.

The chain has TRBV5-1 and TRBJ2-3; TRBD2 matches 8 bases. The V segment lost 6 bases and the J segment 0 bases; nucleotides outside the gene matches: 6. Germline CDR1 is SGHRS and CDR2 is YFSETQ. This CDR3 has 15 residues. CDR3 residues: CASTPAGASTDTQYF. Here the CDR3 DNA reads TGCGCCAGCACCCCAGCGGGAGCCAGCACAGATACGCAGTATTTT.

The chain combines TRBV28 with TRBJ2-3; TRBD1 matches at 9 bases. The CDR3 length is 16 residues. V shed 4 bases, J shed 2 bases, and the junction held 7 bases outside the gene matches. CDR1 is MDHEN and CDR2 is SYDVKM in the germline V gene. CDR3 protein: CASSSPGTGLTDTQYF. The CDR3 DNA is TGTGCCAGCAGTTCCCCCGGGACAGGGCTCACAGATACGCAGTATTTT.

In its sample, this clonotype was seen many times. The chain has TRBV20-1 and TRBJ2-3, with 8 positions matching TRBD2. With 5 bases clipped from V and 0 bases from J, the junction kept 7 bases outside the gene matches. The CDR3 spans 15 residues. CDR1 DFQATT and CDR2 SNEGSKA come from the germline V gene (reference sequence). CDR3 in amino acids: CSALRLAPSTDTQYF. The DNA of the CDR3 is TGCAGTGCTTTGCGACTAGCGCCTAGCACAGATACGCAGTATTTT.

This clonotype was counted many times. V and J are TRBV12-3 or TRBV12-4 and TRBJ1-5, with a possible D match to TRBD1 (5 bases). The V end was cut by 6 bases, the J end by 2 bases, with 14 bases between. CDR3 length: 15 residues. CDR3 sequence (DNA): TGTGCCAGCAGCGGCCAGGGCATCGGCAATCAGCCCCAGCATTTT. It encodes CASSGQGIGNQPQHF.

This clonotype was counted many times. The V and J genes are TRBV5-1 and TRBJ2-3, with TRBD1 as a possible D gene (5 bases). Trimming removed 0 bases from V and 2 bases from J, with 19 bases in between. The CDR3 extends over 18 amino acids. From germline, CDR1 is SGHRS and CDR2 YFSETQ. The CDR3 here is CASSLGNSRQSSTDTQYF. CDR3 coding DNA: TGCGCCAGCAGCTTGGGAAATAGTAGACAGTCGTCCACAGATACGCAGTATTTT.

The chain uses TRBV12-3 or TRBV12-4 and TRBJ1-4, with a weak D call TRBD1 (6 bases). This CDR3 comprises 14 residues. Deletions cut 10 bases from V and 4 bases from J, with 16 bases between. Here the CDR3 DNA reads TGTGCCATTTCGCCCGGGGGCCTTAATGAAAAACTGTTTTTT. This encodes CAISPGGLNEKLFF.

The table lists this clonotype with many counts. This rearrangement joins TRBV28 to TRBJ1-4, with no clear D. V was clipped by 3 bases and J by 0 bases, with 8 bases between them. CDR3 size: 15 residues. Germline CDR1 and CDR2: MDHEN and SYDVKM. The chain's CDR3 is CASSLHVATNEKLFF. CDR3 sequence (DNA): TGTGCCAGCAGTTTGCATGTTGCAACTAATGAAAAACTGTTTTTT.

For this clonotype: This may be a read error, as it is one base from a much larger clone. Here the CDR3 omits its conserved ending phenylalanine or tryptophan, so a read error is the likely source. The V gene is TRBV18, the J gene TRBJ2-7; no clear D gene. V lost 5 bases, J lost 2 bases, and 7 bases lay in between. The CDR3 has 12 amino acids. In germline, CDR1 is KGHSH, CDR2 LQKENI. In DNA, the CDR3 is TGTGCCAGCTCAGCTGTACCCTACGAGCAGTACTCC. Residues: CASSAVPYEQYS.

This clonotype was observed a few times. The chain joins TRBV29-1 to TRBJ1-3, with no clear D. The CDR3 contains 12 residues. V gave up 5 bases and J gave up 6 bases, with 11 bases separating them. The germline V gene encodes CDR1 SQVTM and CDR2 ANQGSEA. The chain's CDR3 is CSVSPGENTIYF. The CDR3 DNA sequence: TGCAGCGTTAGCCCCGGGGAAAACACCATATATTTT.

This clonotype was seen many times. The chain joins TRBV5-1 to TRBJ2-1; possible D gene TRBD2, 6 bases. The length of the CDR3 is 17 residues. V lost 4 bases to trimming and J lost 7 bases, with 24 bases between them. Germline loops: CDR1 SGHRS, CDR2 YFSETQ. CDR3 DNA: TGCGCCAGCAGCCCTTATAGCGGCCCCCTTAACGGGAATGAGCAGTTCTTC. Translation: CASSPYSGPLNGNEQFF. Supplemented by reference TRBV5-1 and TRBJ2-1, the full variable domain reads KAGVTQTPRYLIKTRGQQVTLSCSPISGHRSVSWYQQTPGQGLQFLFEYFSETQRNKGNFPGRFSGRQFSNSRSEMNVSTLELGDSALYLCASSPYSGPLNGNEQFFGPGTRLTVL.

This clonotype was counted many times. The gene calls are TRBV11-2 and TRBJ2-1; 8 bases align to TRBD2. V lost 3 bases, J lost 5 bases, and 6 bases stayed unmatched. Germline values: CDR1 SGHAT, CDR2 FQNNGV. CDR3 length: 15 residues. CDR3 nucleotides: TGTGCCAGCAGCTTCCGACTAGCGCCGAACAATGAGCAGTTCTTC. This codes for CASSFRLAPNNEQFF.

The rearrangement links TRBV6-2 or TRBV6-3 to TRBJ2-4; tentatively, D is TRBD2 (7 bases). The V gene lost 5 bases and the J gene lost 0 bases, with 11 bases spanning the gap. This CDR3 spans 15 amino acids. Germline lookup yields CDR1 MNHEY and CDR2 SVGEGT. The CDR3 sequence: CASSGGGGAKNIQYF. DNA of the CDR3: TGTGCCAGCAGTGGGGGGGGCGGAGCCAAAAACATTCAGTACTTC.

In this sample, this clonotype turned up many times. This chain's CDR3 is CASSSPGHTGELFF. The CDR3 coding sequence is TGTGCCAGCAGCTCCCCAGGTCACACCGGGGAGCTGTTTTTT. This chain links TRBV7-3 with TRBJ2-2, with D uncertain. The CDR3 totals 14 residues. Looked up from germline, CDR1 is SGHTA and CDR2 is FQGTGA. Trimming shortened V by 4 bases and J by 3 bases, and 9 bases separated the two germline ends.

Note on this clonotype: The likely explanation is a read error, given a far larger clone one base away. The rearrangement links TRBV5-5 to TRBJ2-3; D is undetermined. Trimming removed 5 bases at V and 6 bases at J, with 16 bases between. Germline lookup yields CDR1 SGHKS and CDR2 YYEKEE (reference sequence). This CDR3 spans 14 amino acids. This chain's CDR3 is CASSDHSTRDTQYF. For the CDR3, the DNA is TGTGCCAGCAGTGACCATTCAACGCGGGATACGCAGTATTTT.

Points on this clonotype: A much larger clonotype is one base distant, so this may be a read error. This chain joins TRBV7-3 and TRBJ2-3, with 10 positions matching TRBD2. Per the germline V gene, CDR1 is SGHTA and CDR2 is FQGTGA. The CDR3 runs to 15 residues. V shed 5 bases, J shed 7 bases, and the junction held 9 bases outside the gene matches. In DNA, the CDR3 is TGTGCCAGCAGCCCGTCCCTGGGACTAGCGAATACGCAGTATTTT. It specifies CASSPSLGLANTQYF. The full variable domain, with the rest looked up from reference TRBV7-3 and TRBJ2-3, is GAGVSQTPSNKVTEKGKYVELRCDPISGHTALYWYRQSLGQGPEFLIYFQGTGAADDSGLPNDRFFAVRPEGSVSTLKIQRTERGDSAVYLCASSPSLGLANTQYFGPGTRLTVL.

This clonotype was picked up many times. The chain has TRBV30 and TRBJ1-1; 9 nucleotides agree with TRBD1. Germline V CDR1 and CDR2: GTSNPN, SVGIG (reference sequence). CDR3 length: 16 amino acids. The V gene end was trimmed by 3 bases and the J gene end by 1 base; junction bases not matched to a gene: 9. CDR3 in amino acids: CAWSTPLGQGNTEAFF. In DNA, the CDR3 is TGTGCCTGGAGCACACCCTTGGGACAGGGGAACACTGAAGCTTTCTTT.

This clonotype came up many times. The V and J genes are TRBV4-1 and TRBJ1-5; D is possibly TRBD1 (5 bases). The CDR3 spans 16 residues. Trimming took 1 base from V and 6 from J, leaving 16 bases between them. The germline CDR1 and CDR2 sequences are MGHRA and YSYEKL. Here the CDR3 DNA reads TGCGCCAGCAGCCAAGTCTTTGGAGGGGACGGTCAGCCCCAGCATTTT. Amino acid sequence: CASSQVFGGDGQPQHF.

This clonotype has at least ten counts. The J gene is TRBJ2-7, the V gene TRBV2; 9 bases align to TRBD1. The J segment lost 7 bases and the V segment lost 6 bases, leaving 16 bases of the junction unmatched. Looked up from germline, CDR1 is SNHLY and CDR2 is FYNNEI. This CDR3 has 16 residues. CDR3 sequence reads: CASSAEGTGTIWEQYF. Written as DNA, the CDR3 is TGTGCCAGCAGCGCCGAGGGGACAGGGACAATTTGGGAGCAGTACTTC.

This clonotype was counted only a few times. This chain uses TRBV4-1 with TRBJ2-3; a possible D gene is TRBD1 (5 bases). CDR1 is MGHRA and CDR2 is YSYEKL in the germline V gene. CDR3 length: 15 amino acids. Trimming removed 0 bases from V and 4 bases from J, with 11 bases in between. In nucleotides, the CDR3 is TGCGCCAGCAGCCAAGAGGGCCCCAGGGCAGATACGCAGTATTTT. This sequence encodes CASSQEGPRADTQYF.

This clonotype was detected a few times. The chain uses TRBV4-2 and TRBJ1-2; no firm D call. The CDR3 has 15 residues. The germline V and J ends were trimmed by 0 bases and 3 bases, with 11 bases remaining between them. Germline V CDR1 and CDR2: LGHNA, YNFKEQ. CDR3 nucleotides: TGTGCCAGCAGCCAAGATAATTCAGGAGACTATGGCTACACCTTC. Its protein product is CASSQDNSGDYGYTF.

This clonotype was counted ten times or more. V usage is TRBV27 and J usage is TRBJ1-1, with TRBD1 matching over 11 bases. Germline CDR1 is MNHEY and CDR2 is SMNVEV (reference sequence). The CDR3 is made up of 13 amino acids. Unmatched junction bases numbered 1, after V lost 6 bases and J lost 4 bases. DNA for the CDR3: TGTGCCAGCAGGGGGACAGGGGGCACTGAAGCTTTCTTT. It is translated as CASRGTGGTEAFF.